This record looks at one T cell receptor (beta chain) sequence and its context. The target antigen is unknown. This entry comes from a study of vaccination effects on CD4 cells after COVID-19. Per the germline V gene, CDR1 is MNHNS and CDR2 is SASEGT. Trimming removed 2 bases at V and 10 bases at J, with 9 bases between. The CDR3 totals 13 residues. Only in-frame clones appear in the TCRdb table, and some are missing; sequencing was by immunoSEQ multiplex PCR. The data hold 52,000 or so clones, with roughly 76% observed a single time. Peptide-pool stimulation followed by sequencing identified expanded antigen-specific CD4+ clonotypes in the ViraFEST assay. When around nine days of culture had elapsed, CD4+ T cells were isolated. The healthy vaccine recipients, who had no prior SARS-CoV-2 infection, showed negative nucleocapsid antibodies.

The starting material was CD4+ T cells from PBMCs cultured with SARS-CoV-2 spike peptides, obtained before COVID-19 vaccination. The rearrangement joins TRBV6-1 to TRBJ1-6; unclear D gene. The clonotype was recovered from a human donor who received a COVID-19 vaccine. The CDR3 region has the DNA TGTGCCAGCAGTGAAAACCCTCGCTCACCCCTCCACTTT. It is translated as CASSENPRSPLHF.